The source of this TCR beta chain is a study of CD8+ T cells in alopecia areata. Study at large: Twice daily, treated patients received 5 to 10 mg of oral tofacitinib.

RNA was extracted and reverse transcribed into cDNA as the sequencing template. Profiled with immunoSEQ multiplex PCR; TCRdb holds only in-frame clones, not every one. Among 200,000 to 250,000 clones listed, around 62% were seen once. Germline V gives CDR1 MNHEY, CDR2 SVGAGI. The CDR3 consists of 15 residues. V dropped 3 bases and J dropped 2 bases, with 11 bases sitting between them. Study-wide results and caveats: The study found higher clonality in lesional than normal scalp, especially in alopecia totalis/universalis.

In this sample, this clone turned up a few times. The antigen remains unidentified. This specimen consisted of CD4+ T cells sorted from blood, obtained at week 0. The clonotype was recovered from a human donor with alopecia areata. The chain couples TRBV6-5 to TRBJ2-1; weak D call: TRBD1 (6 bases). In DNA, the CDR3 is TGTGCCAGCAGTTATAGGCAGGGGCCCTACAATGAGCAGTTCTTC. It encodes CASSYRQGPYNEQFF.